These 14 T cell receptor beta chains came from one sample sequenced in a study of blood T cell repertoires in COVID-19. Clones were read by immunoSEQ multiplex PCR, and TCRdb kept only the in-frame ones, dropping some. The table lists about 500,000 clones, around nine tenths of them singletons, with around 7.8% in the top ten. Source material: peripheral blood. The receptors derive from a woman aged 45-60 years with COVID-19, enrolled during active disease.

V gene TRBV7-8 combines with J gene TRBJ1-1; the match to TRBD1 covers 8 bases. The V segment lost 5 bases and the J segment 4 bases; nucleotides outside the gene matches: 6. The CDR3 extends over 14 amino acids. Germline assignment: CDR1 SGHVS and CDR2 FQNEAQ. CDR3 in DNA: TGTGCCAGCAGCCTATCGACAGGGGCCACTGAAGCTTTCTTT. It translates to CASSLSTGATEAFF.

This sequence joins TRBV5-1 and TRBJ1-4; D not resolved. The CDR3 has 14 residues. Trimming shortened V by 4 bases and J by 6 bases, and 13 bases separated the two germline ends. CDR1 and CDR2 (germline): SGHRS, YFSETQ. In nucleotides, the CDR3 is TGCGCCAGCAGCACGGGAGAGGCGGATGAAAAACTGTTTTTT. Protein: CASSTGEADEKLFF.

Turning to this clone: This same CDR3 is encoded by further DNA sequences in the sample. The chain joins TRBV24-1 to TRBJ1-2, with D uncertain. The CDR3 contains 12 residues. Trimming pared 2 bases from V and 7 bases from J, leaving 7 bases between. Germline CDR1 KGHDR, CDR2 SFDVKD. The CDR3 region has the DNA TGTGCCACCAGTGATTCGGAGGGTGGCTACACCTTC. Protein product: CATSDSEGGYTF.

The chain recombines TRBV30 with TRBJ1-4; 9 bases line up with TRBD1. The CDR3 spans 15 residues. CDR1 GTSNPN and CDR2 SVGIG come from the germline V gene (reference sequence). V shed 3 bases and J 8 bases; nucleotides not matched to a gene: 10. CDR3: CAWSPRTGAREKLFF. For the CDR3, the DNA is TGTGCCTGGAGCCCTAGGACAGGGGCACGAGAAAAACTGTTTTTT.

This chain uses TRBV18 with TRBJ2-5; perhaps TRBD1 as D (6 bases). The CDR3 loop spans 15 amino acids. Germline V gene sequence: CDR1 KGHSH, CDR2 LQKENI. Trimming shortened V by 6 bases and J by 2 bases, and 16 bases separated the two germline ends. CDR3 in amino acids: CASSREQGFQETQYF. The CDR3 DNA sequence: TGTGCCAGCTCTCGTGAACAGGGCTTTCAAGAGACCCAGTACTTC.

J is TRBJ1-4 and V is TRBV27; TRBD1 aligns across 8 bases. V shed 6 bases, J shed 7 bases, and the junction held 4 bases outside the gene matches. CDR1 is MNHEY, CDR2 SMNVEV, per germline (reference sequence). The CDR3 is made up of 13 amino acids. DNA of the CDR3: TGTGCCAGCAGCCCCGACAGGGGTGAAAAACTGTTTTTT. Translated, it gives CASSPDRGEKLFF.

The rearrangement links TRBV5-4 to TRBJ2-3; TRBD2 is a possible D gene (6 bases). The CDR3 sequence is 13 residues long. V lost 6 bases to trimming and J lost 3 bases, with 11 bases between them. Germline V gives CDR1 SGHNT, CDR2 YYREEE (reference sequence). CDR3 amino acids: CASKLAVTDTQYF. The CDR3 coding sequence is TGTGCCAGCAAACTAGCCGTTACAGATACGCAGTATTTT.

This chain links TRBV12-3 or TRBV12-4 with TRBJ2-5; D uncertain. The CDR3 is 11 amino acids. V gave up 5 bases and J gave up 9 bases, with 10 bases separating them. CDR3 region: CASSTDLAQYF. CDR3 coding DNA: TGTGCCAGCAGTACCGACTTGGCCCAGTACTTC.

This clone was seen once. The rearrangement links TRBV4-1 to TRBJ2-7, with D maybe TRBD1 (6 bases). The CDR3 has 14 residues. Trimming pared 5 bases from V and 3 bases from J, leaving 14 bases between. Per germline, CDR1 MGHRA and CDR2 YSYEKL. In DNA, the CDR3 is TGCGCCAGCAGCTTGACAGGCGGAGGCTACGAGCAGTACTTC. Its translation: CASSLTGGGYEQYF.

This chain uses TRBV2 with TRBJ2-2, with 9 bases that match TRBD1. This CDR3 is built from 15 residues. Trimming took 4 bases from V and 3 from J; bases not matched to a gene: 3. CDR1 is SNHLY, CDR2 FYNNEI, per germline. In DNA, the CDR3 is TGTGCCAGCAGTGTGAGGGACAGGGACACCGGGGAGCTGTTTTTT. It specifies CASSVRDRDTGELFF.

V is TRBV30 and J is TRBJ1-1; D gene unclear. V lost 1 base and J 3 bases, leaving 9 bases between the germline ends. This CDR3 spans 13 amino acids. Looked up from germline, CDR1 is GTSNPN and CDR2 is SVGIG (reference sequence). The DNA for the CDR3 is TGTGCCTGGAGTGCACAGCGGTACACTGAAGCTTTCTTT. Translation gives CAWSAQRYTEAFF.

A word on this clone: Distinct nucleotide sequences in the sample also encode this CDR3. This chain joins TRBV5-4 and TRBJ1-5; unclear D gene. The V end was cut by 0 bases, the J end by 1 base, with 8 bases between. This CDR3 is built from 15 residues. From germline, CDR1 is SGHNT and CDR2 YYREEE (reference sequence). CDR3 in DNA: TGTGCCAGCAGCTTGGGAGAGGGAAGCAATCAGCCCCAGCATTTT. Its translation: CASSLGEGSNQPQHF.

The CDR3: CASSHDRGRYNEQFF. DNA of the CDR3: TGTGCCAGCAGCCATGACAGGGGGAGATACAATGAGCAGTTCTTC. The chain joins TRBV28 to TRBJ2-1; 9 nucleotides line up with TRBD1. The J segment lost 4 bases and the V segment lost 6 bases, leaving 7 bases of the junction unmatched. The CDR3 sequence is 15 residues long. Per the germline V gene, CDR1 is MDHEN and CDR2 is SYDVKM.

The chain combines TRBV18 with TRBJ2-4, with a tentative D call TRBD2 (5 bases). The CDR3 is 18 residues long. V shed 3 bases and J shed 0 bases, with 18 bases lying between them. Germline CDR1 and CDR2: KGHSH and LQKENI. The CDR3 loop reads CASSPDPAGSLAKNIQYF. The CDR3, as DNA: TGTGCCAGCTCACCTGACCCGGCGGGCAGCCTAGCCAAAAACATTCAGTACTTC.